These 5 T cell receptor beta chains were all obtained from the same sample, sequenced in a study of cytomegalovirus exposure and HLA in healthy donors. The assay was immunoSEQ multiplex PCR, and TCRdb's table has in-frame clones only and misses some. The sample records roughly 140,000 clones, just over 85% being singletons. Material for sequencing was PBMCs. These receptors came from a woman aged 18-29 years in good health and CMV-seropositive.

The chain links TRBV18 to TRBJ2-7; D is undetermined. The CDR3 consists of 13 residues. V lost 3 bases and J 6 bases, leaving 12 bases between the germline ends. Germline assignment: CDR1 KGHSH and CDR2 LQKENI. The DNA of the CDR3 is TGTGCCAGCTCACCCTTGAGCTCTGGCGAGCAGTACTTC. Encoded protein: CASSPLSSGEQYF.

The chain joins TRBV10-2 to TRBJ2-3; 8 bases line up with TRBD2. Germline V CDR1 and CDR2: WSHSY, SAAADI. The junction had 3 bases not matched to a gene; V was cut back by 5 bases and J by 5 bases. CDR3 size: 13 residues. The CDR3 loop reads CASSTGGQDTQYF. The CDR3 coding sequence is TGCGCCAGCAGTACGGGGGGGCAAGATACGCAGTATTTT.

The CDR3 DNA follows: TGTGCCAGCAGTGAAGATCCAGGGGGGCGGGGTGGCTACACCTTC. As protein: CASSEDPGGRGGYTF. The chain recombines TRBV6-1 with TRBJ1-2; 7 bases align to TRBD1. Germline CDR1 reads MNHNS; CDR2 reads SASEGT. The CDR3 totals 15 residues. V lost 1 base to trimming and J lost 7 bases; unmatched junction nucleotides: 9.

The chain has TRBV28 and TRBJ2-1, with TRBD1 identical over 10 bases. Per germline, CDR1 MDHEN and CDR2 SYDVKM. This CDR3 has 15 amino acids. V gave up 3 bases and J gave up 7 bases; unmatched junction bases: 6. The CDR3 DNA follows: TGTGCCAGCAGTTTTGGGGGACAGGGGCGGAATGAGCAGTTCTTC. Its translation: CASSFGGQGRNEQFF.

The genes are TRBV5-1 and TRBJ1-5; D is possibly TRBD1 (5 bases). The length of the CDR3 is 15 residues. V lost 6 bases and J 0 bases, leaving 13 bases between the germline ends. Germline loops: CDR1 SGHRS, CDR2 YFSETQ. CDR3 region: CASTPGGDSNQPQHF. Written as DNA, the CDR3 is TGCGCCAGCACACCGGGGGGAGATAGCAATCAGCCCCAGCATTTT.